This T cell receptor beta chain was sequenced in a study of CD4 T cells in relation to SARS-CoV-2 and coronaviruses. Whole-study context: ViraFEST: roughly 10-day antigen culture of PBMCs, then TCR beta CDR3 sequencing.

Study-level results: No crossreactivity against non-spike viral proteins was tested here. Approximately 65% of donors had memory CD4+ clonotypes crossrecognizing SARS-CoV-2 and common cold coronavirus spike.

Germline V gene lookup returns CDR1 SGHRS and CDR2 YFSETQ. The CDR3 sequence is 16 residues long. Trimming pared 1 base from V and 0 bases from J, leaving 12 bases between. This clone was counted a few times. Its antigen is currently unknown. The same CDR3 is also encoded by other DNA sequences in this sample. Data came from immunoSEQ multiplex PCR; TCRdb stores just in-frame clones and leaves some out. The sample includes tens of thousands of clones, under 85% of them seen just once. Unexposed donor CD4+ T cells date from about 2011-2019, before the COVID-19 pandemic. After nine to ten days of culture, CD4+ T cells were isolated. Testing used SARS-CoV-2 S/N and four cold-coronavirus spikes on unexposed-donor CD4+ T cells, cells permitting.

This chain connects TRBV5-1 to TRBJ2-3; D uncertain. This receptor was identified in a human donor in good health. Sequences were obtained from CD4+ T cells from PBMCs, cultured in vitro. The CDR3 sequence: CASSLNGRSSTDTQYF. In DNA form, the CDR3 reads TGCGCCAGCAGCTTGAATGGACGTTCAAGCACAGATACGCAGTATTTT.